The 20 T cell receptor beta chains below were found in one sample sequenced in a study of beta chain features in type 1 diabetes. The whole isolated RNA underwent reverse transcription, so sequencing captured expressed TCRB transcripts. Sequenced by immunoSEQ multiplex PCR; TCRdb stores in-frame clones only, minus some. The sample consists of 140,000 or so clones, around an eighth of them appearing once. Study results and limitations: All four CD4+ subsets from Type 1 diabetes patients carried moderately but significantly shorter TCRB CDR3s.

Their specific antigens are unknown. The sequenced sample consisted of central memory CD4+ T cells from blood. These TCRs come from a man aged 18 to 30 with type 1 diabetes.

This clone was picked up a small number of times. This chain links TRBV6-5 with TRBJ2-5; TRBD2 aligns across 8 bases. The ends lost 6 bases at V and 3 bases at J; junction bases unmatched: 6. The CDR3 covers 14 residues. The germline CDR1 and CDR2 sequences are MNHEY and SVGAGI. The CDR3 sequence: CASSHRRGEETQYF. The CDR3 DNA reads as TGTGCCAGCAGCCATCGGCGGGGGGAAGAGACCCAGTACTTC.

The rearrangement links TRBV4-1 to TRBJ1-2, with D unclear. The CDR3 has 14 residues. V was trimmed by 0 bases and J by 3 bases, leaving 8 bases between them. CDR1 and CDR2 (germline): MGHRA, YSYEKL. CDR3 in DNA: TGCGCCAGCAGCCAAGACAGGAACCACTATGGCTACACCTTC. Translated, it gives CASSQDRNHYGYTF.

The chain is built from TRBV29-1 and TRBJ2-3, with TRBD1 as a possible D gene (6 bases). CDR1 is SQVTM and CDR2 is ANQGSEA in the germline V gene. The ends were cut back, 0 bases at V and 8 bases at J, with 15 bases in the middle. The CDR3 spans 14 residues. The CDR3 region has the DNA TGCAGCGTTGAAGATCACGCTAGAGGGGGTACGCAGTATTTT. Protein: CSVEDHARGGTQYF.

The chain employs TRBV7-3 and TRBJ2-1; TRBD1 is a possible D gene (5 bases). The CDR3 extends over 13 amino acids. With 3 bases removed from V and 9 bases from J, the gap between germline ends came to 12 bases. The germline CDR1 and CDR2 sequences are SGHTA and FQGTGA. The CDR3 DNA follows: TGTGCCAGCAGCTTCACTGGGGCCGGTGAGCAGTTCTTC. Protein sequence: CASSFTGAGEQFF.

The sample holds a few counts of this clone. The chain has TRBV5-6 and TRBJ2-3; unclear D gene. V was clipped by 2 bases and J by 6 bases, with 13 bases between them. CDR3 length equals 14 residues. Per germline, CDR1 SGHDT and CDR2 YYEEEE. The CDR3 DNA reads TGTGCCAGCAGCTTAACCTACATGGGGGATACGCAGTATTTT. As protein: CASSLTYMGDTQYF.

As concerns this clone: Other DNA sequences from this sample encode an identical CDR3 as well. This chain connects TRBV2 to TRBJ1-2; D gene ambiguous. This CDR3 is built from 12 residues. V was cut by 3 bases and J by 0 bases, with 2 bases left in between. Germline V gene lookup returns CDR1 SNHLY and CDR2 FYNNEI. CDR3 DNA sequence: TGTGCCAGCAGTGAGGCTAACTATGGCTACACCTTC. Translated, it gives CASSEANYGYTF.

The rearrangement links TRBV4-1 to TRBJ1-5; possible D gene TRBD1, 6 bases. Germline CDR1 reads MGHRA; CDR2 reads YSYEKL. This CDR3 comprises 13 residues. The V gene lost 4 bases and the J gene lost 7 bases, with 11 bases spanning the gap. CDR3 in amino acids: CASSRSGGQPQHF. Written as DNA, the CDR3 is TGCGCCAGCAGCCGGAGTGGGGGCCAGCCCCAGCATTTT.

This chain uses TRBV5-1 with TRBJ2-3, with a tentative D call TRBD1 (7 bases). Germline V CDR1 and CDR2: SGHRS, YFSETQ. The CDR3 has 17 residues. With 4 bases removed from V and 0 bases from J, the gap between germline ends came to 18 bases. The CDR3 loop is CASSAAPTGTSTDTQYF. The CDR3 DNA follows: TGCGCCAGCAGCGCGGCACCGACAGGGACTAGCACAGATACGCAGTATTTT.

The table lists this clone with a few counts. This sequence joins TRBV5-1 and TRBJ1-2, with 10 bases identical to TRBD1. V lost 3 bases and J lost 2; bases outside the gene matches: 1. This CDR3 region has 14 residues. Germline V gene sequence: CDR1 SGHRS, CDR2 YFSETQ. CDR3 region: CASSSGQGNYGYTF. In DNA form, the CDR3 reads TGCGCCAGCAGCTCGGGACAGGGGAACTATGGCTACACCTTC.

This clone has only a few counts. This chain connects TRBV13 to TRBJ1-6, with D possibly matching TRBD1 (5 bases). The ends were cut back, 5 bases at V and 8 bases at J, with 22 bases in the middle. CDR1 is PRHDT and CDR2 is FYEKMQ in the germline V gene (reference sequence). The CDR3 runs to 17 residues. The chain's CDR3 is CASSQAAGSGSDSPLHF. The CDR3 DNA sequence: TGTGCCAGCAGCCAAGCGGCAGGGAGCGGGTCGGATTCACCCCTCCACTTT.

This CDR3 is CASSEAVARGTEAFF. CDR3 sequence (DNA): TGTGCCAGCAGTGAAGCCGTAGCTCGGGGCACTGAAGCTTTCTTT. J is TRBJ1-1 and V is TRBV2; D call uncertain. Trimming removed 0 bases at V and 4 bases at J, with 12 bases between. Germline values: CDR1 SNHLY, CDR2 FYNNEI. The CDR3 is made up of 15 amino acids.

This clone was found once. CDR3 protein: CASSDDVTGNTEAFF. DNA for the CDR3: TGTGCCAGCAGTGACGACGTGACAGGGAACACTGAAGCTTTCTTT. The rearrangement links TRBV25-1 to TRBJ1-1; possibly TRBD1 for D (6 bases). The germline V gene has CDR1 MGHDK and CDR2 SYGVNS. The CDR3 spans 15 residues. Trimming pared 3 bases from V and 1 base from J, leaving 12 bases between. Together with reference TRBV25-1 and TRBJ1-1, the CDR3 gives the full variable domain: EADIYQTPRYLVIGTGKKITLECSQTMGHDKMYWYQQDPGMELHLIHYSYGVNSTEKGDLSSESTVSRIRTEHFPLTLESARPSHTSQYLCASSDDVTGNTEAFFGQGTRLTVV.

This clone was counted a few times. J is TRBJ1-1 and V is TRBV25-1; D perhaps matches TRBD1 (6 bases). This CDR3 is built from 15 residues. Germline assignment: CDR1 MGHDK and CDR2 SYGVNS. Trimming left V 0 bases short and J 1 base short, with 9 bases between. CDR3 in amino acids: CASSEYRGANTEAFF. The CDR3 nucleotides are TGTGCCAGCAGTGAATATCGGGGGGCGAACACTGAAGCTTTCTTT.

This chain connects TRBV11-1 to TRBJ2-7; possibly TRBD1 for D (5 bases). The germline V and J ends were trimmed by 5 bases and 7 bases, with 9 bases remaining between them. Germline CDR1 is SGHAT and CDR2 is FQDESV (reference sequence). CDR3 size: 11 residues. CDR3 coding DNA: TGTGCCAGCAGCCCCGACAGTGAGCAGTACTTC. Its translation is CASSPDSEQYF.

CDR3: CASSQEPGGSDQPQHF. The CDR3 DNA sequence: TGTGCCAGCAGCCAAGAACCGGGGGGGTCGGATCAGCCCCAGCATTTT. This chain connects TRBV4-2 to TRBJ1-5, with D possibly TRBD1 on 5 matching bases. The CDR3 sequence is 16 residues long. Germline loops: CDR1 LGHNA, CDR2 YNFKEQ. Trimming cost V 0 bases and J 5 bases, with 14 bases left between them.

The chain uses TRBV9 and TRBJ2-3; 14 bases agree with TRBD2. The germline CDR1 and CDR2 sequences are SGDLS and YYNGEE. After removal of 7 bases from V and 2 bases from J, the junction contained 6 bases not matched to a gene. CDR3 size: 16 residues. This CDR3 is CASARGLAGATDTQYF. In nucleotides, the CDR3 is TGTGCCAGCGCCCGGGGACTAGCGGGGGCCACAGATACGCAGTATTTT.

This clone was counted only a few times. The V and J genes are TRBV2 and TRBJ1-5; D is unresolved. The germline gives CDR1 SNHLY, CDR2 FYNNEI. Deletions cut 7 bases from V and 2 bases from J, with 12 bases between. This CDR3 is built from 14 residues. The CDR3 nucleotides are TGTGCCAGCACTGAGGACTGGGGCAATCAGCCCCAGCATTTT. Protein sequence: CASTEDWGNQPQHF.

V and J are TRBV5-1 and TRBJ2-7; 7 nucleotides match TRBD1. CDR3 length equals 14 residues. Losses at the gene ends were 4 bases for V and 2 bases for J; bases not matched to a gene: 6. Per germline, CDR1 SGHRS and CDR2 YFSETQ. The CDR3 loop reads CASSNQTGTYEQYF. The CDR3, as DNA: TGCGCCAGCAGCAACCAGACAGGGACCTACGAGCAGTACTTC.

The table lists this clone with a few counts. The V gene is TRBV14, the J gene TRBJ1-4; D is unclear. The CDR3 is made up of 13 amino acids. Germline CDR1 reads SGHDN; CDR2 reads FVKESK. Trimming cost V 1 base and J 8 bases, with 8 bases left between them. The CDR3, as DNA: TGTGCCAGCAGCCAAGTTGATGGGGAAAAACTGTTTTTT. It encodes CASSQVDGEKLFF.

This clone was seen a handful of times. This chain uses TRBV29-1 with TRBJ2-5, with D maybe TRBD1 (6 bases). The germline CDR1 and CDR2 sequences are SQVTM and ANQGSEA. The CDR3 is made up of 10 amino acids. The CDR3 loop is CSGQQETQYF. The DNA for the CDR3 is TGCAGTGGACAGCAAGAGACCCAGTACTTC.